A single sample is the source of the 20 T cell receptor beta chains below, sequenced in a study of OX40 agonist ivuxolimab in advanced cancers. Method: immunoSEQ multiplex PCR; TCRdb's copy keeps in-frame clones and lacks some. The sample holds 80,000 to 95,000 clones, roughly four fifths seen once. This specimen consisted of CD4+ or CD8+ T cells sorted from blood, obtained in a trial of the OX40 agonist ivuxolimab. The receptors come from an adult with an advanced solid tumor such as melanoma, head and neck, liver or kidney cancer.

Within the sample, this clone is medium-sized. This chain connects TRBV6-5 to TRBJ1-1, with TRBD1 as a possible D gene (5 bases). CDR3 length equals 13 residues. Looked up from germline, CDR1 is MNHEY and CDR2 is SVGAGI. Between the trimmed V and J ends, which lost 6 bases and 11 bases, there was a span of 19 bases. CDR3 DNA: TGTGCCAGCAGCCTGAACCGAGCGGGGCGGGCTTTCTTT. Protein product: CASSLNRAGRAFF.

The V call is TRBV7-3, the J call TRBJ1-1; D is undetermined. CDR3 length: 13 amino acids. Germline-derived CDR1 and CDR2 are SGHTA and FQGTGA. V lost 4 bases and J 3 bases, leaving 9 bases between the germline ends. This CDR3 reads CASSSSPYTEAFF. For the CDR3, the DNA is TGTGCCAGCAGCTCCTCGCCGTACACTGAAGCTTTCTTT.

The rearrangement links TRBV6-1 to TRBJ1-4; weak D call: TRBD1 (5 bases). Germline CDR1 reads MNHNS; CDR2 reads SASEGT. The CDR3 sequence is 15 residues long. V was clipped by 2 bases and J by 7 bases, with 14 bases between them. Here the CDR3 reads CASSESGRGGEKLFF. The CDR3 DNA sequence: TGTGCCAGCAGTGAATCGGGACGGGGAGGTGAAAAACTGTTTTTT.

The chain has TRBV28 and TRBJ1-6; tentative D call: TRBD1 (6 bases). Looked up from germline, CDR1 is MDHEN and CDR2 is SYDVKM. The ends were cut back, 6 bases at V and 1 base at J, with 13 bases in the middle. The CDR3 runs 16 residues. CDR3 sequence (DNA): TGTGCCAGCAGCCTGGACAGTCAGTCCTATAATTCACCCCTCCACTTT. Amino acids: CASSLDSQSYNSPLHF.

This clone showed up just a few times. The CDR3 is CSVAQANQPQHF. The CDR3 DNA is TGCAGCGTGGCCCAGGCCAATCAGCCCCAGCATTTT. J is TRBJ1-5 and V is TRBV29-1; D not certain. CDR3 size: 12 residues. Germline V gene data show CDR1 as SQVTM and CDR2 as ANQGSEA. With 6 bases removed from V and 3 bases from J, the gap between germline ends came to 9 bases. Together with reference TRBV29-1 and TRBJ1-5, the CDR3 gives the full variable domain: SAVISQKPSRDICQRGTSLTIQCQVDSQVTMMFWYRQQPGQSLTLIATANQGSEATYESGFVIDKFPISRPNLTFSTLTVSNMSPEDSSIYLCSVAQANQPQHFGDGTRLSIL.

This rearrangement joins TRBV7-2 to TRBJ1-4; D gene uncertain. Germline V gene sequence: CDR1 SGHTA, CDR2 FQGNSA. The CDR3 consists of 15 residues. V lost 6 bases to trimming and J lost 3 bases, with 14 bases between them. In DNA form, the CDR3 reads TGTGCCAGCAGGCTTTCGGGGAGGGCTAATGAAAAACTGTTTTTT. It specifies CASRLSGRANEKLFF.

The sample holds a few counts of this clone. This chain uses TRBV6-1 with TRBJ1-5; D is perhaps TRBD1 (5 bases). Germline loops: CDR1 MNHNS, CDR2 SASEGT. The CDR3 has 17 residues. Deletions cut 3 bases from V and 4 bases from J, with 19 bases between. The CDR3: CASSDPASGFRNQPQHF. CDR3 nucleotides: TGTGCCAGCAGTGACCCGGCCTCAGGGTTTAGGAATCAGCCCCAGCATTTT.

The V gene is TRBV10-3, the J gene TRBJ2-1, with TRBD1 identical over 8 bases. V dropped 6 bases and J dropped 4; count of bases not matched to a gene: 5. The CDR3 loop spans 14 amino acids. The germline V gene has CDR1 ENHRY and CDR2 SYGVKD. The chain's CDR3 is CAIRGTGVYNEQFF. Written as DNA, the CDR3 is TGTGCCATCAGAGGGACAGGAGTTTACAATGAGCAGTTCTTC.

The chain joins TRBV5-1 to TRBJ2-5, with 7 nucleotides matching TRBD1. The CDR3 loop spans 13 amino acids. Germline V lookup: CDR1 SGHRS, CDR2 YFSETQ. V was pared by 2 bases and J by 3 bases, with 1 base of the junction left unmatched. This CDR3 is CASSFGTEETQYF. For the CDR3, the DNA is TGCGCCAGCAGCTTCGGGACAGAAGAGACCCAGTACTTC.

The chain couples TRBV2 to TRBJ1-1, with 8 bases matching TRBD1. CDR1 and CDR2 (germline): SNHLY, FYNNEI. Losses at the gene ends were 5 bases for V and 4 bases for J; bases not matched to a gene: 3. CDR3 length equals 13 residues. The CDR3 protein is CASSLTGVTEAFF. CDR3 nucleotide sequence: TGTGCCAGCAGTTTGACAGGGGTCACTGAAGCTTTCTTT. Supplemented by reference TRBV2 and TRBJ1-1, the full variable domain reads EPEVTQTPSHQVTQMGQEVILRCVPISNHLYFYWYRQILGQKVEFLVSFYNNEISEKSEIFDDQFSVERPDGSNFTLKIRSTKLEDSAMYFCASSLTGVTEAFFGQGTRLTVV.

J is TRBJ2-3 and V is TRBV2, with 14 nucleotides matching TRBD2. Germline V CDR1 and CDR2: SNHLY, FYNNEI. J lost 1 base, V lost 6 bases, and 0 bases had no gene match. The CDR3 length is 15 residues. The CDR3 region is CASRGLAGGTDTQYF. The CDR3 DNA reads TGTGCCAGCAGGGGACTAGCGGGGGGCACAGATACGCAGTATTTT.

The V and J genes are TRBV7-9 and TRBJ1-3, with unresolved D. Germline-derived CDR1 and CDR2 are SEHNR and FQNEAQ (reference sequence). V lost 1 base, J lost 0 bases, and 13 bases lay in between. The CDR3 runs to 17 residues. The CDR3 reads CASSLEFVRLSGNTIYF. The CDR3, as DNA: TGTGCCAGCAGCTTAGAGTTTGTCAGGCTCTCTGGAAACACCATATATTTT.

The chain combines TRBV28 with TRBJ2-2; 8 positions match TRBD1. V lost 6 bases, J lost 0 bases, and 12 bases stayed unmatched. Germline-derived CDR1 and CDR2 are MDHEN and SYDVKM. The CDR3 loop spans 18 amino acids. CDR3 sequence: CASSLPGTGFANTGELFF. CDR3 DNA sequence: TGTGCCAGCAGCCTTCCCGGGACAGGTTTCGCGAACACCGGGGAGCTGTTTTTT.

V is TRBV10-2 and J is TRBJ2-5; 9 bases fit TRBD2. V was clipped by 3 bases and J by 0 bases; unmatched bases: 5. Germline CDR1 is WSHSY and CDR2 is SAAADI. CDR3 length: 16 amino acids. The CDR3 DNA is TGCGCCAGCAGTGAAAGACTAGCGGAGAACCAAGAGACCCAGTACTTC. The encoded protein is CASSERLAENQETQYF.

V gene TRBV19 combines with J gene TRBJ1-2; D not certain. The V gene's germline CDR1 is LNHDA and CDR2 SQIVND (reference sequence). The CDR3 is 14 amino acids. Trimming stripped 5 bases from V and 4 bases from J, with 14 bases between. The chain's CDR3 is CASSPTPSTYGYTF. As DNA, the CDR3 is TGTGCCAGTAGTCCCACACCGTCCACCTATGGCTACACCTTC.

V and J are TRBV11-2 and TRBJ1-1; no reliable D call. Per germline, CDR1 SGHAT and CDR2 FQNNGV. V was trimmed by 2 bases and J by 2 bases, leaving 12 bases between them. The CDR3 sequence is 15 residues long. CDR3 protein: CASSLFHSLNTEAFF. In nucleotides, the CDR3 is TGTGCCAGCAGCTTATTCCACAGTTTAAACACTGAAGCTTTCTTT.

CDR3 sequence reads: CASSQEEGLAGSYEQYF. The CDR3 bases are TGTGCCAGCAGCCAAGAAGAAGGACTAGCGGGGTCCTACGAGCAGTACTTC. The rearrangement uses TRBV4-2 and TRBJ2-7; 12 nucleotides align to TRBD2. The CDR3 has 17 amino acids. V lost 0 bases, J lost 1 base, and 4 bases stayed unmatched. Per the germline V gene, CDR1 is LGHNA and CDR2 is YNFKEQ.

The chain is built from TRBV9 and TRBJ1-6, with TRBD1 matching 7 bases. This CDR3 region has 16 residues. Germline loops: CDR1 SGDLS, CDR2 YYNGEE. V was clipped by 0 bases and J by 2 bases; unmatched bases: 2. The CDR3 loop reads CASSVEGQTYNSPLHF. In nucleotides, the CDR3 is TGTGCCAGCAGCGTAGAGGGACAGACCTATAATTCACCCCTCCACTTT. The entire variable domain, with the rest obtained from reference TRBV9 and TRBJ1-6, is as follows: DSGVTQTPKHLITATGQRVTLRCSPRSGDLSVYWYQQSLDQGLQFLIQYYNGEERAKGNILERFSAQQFPDLHSELNLSSLELGDSALYFCASSVEGQTYNSPLHFGNGTRLTVT.

The chain links TRBV19 to TRBJ2-1; D not certain. Germline assignment: CDR1 LNHDA and CDR2 SQIVND (reference sequence). Trimming left V 7 bases short and J 0 bases short, with 22 bases between. CDR3 length equals 18 residues. The CDR3 loop is CASIPGGLLGGSYNEQFF. CDR3 sequence (DNA): TGTGCCAGTATCCCGGGTGGGCTCCTTGGTGGCTCCTACAATGAGCAGTTCTTC.

The chain couples TRBV6-1 to TRBJ2-7; D might be TRBD1 or TRBD2, each matching 5 bases. Germline-derived CDR1 and CDR2 are MNHNS and SASEGT. V lost 10 bases and J lost 0, with 13 bases in between. The CDR3 spans 13 residues. The chain's CDR3 is CATRWGSSYEQYF. The CDR3 DNA reads as TGTGCCACCCGGTGGGGGAGCTCCTACGAGCAGTACTTC.